The 16 T cell receptor beta chains given below trace back to one sample, sequenced in a study of T cell clones after liver transplantation. TCRdb's table, derived via immunoSEQ multiplex PCR, lists solely in-frame clones and lacks some. The sample has about 72,000 clones; more than 75% are singletons. The material sequenced was CD4+ T cells from blood, taken before liver transplant. These TCRs come from a human donor who received a liver transplant.

The chain joins TRBV18 to TRBJ2-1; D not certain. The length of the CDR3 is 14 residues. Per germline, CDR1 KGHSH and CDR2 LQKENI. Trimming left V 2 bases short and J 1 base short, with 6 bases between. The CDR3 reads CASSPVTSYNEQFF. The CDR3 nucleotides read TGTGCCAGCTCACCAGTAACATCCTACAATGAGCAGTTCTTC.

The DNA for the CDR3 is TGTGCCAGCAGCTTAATCCAGGGCGGTAACACTGAAGCTTTCTTT. The encoded protein is CASSLIQGGNTEAFF. V and J are TRBV11-2 and TRBJ1-1, with a possible D match to TRBD1 (5 bases). CDR1 and CDR2 (germline): SGHAT, FQNNGV. The CDR3 is 15 amino acids. V shed 2 bases and J shed 2 bases, with 12 bases lying between them.

The chain employs TRBV7-3 and TRBJ2-1; no reliable D call. The CDR3 is made up of 15 amino acids. The germline V gene encodes CDR1 SGHTA and CDR2 FQGTGA. V was cut by 5 bases and J by 0 bases, with 11 bases left in between. The CDR3, as DNA: TGTGCCAGCAGCCCCCGGGCCCTCTCCTACAATGAGCAGTTCTTC. Amino acid sequence: CASSPRALSYNEQFF.

This clone was recorded once. The rearrangement uses TRBV28 and TRBJ2-5, with a possible D match to TRBD2 (5 bases). Between the trimmed V and J ends, which lost 2 bases and 5 bases, there was a span of 21 bases. The length of the CDR3 is 17 residues. CDR1 and CDR2 (germline): MDHEN, SYDVKM. The CDR3 DNA reads as TGTGCCAGCAGTTTAACCCCGGGAACCCCTACCAGGGAGACCCAGTACTTC. Protein sequence: CASSLTPGTPTRETQYF. Full variable domain (remainder filled in from reference TRBV28 and TRBJ2-5): DVKVTQSSRYLVKRTGEKVFLECVQDMDHENMFWYRQDPGLGLRLIYFSYDVKMKEKGDIPEGYSVSREKKERFSLILESASTNQTSMYLCASSLTPGTPTRETQYFGPGTRLLVL.

The chain combines TRBV29-1 with TRBJ2-7; perhaps D is TRBD1 or TRBD2 (6 bases each). The CDR3 spans 13 residues. V lost 6 bases and J 7 bases, leaving 19 bases between the germline ends. The germline V gene encodes CDR1 SQVTM and CDR2 ANQGSEA. CDR3 in amino acids: CSVGGLGPWEQYF. Written as DNA, the CDR3 is TGCAGCGTAGGGGGGTTGGGGCCCTGGGAGCAGTACTTC.

This chain uses TRBV19 with TRBJ1-5; maybe TRBD1 (5 bases). The V and J ends lost 1 base and 9 bases respectively, with 10 bases between them. The CDR3 contains 13 residues. CDR1 and CDR2 (germline): LNHDA, SQIVND (reference sequence). The CDR3 DNA reads TGTGCCAGTAGTATAGTGACAGCTGGGCCCCAGCATTTT. This encodes CASSIVTAGPQHF.

The V and J genes are TRBV19 and TRBJ2-5; 7 positions match TRBD2. In germline, CDR1 is LNHDA, CDR2 SQIVND (reference sequence). The CDR3 has 14 amino acids. With V trimmed by 9 bases and J by 5 bases, 12 bases remained unmatched. Written as DNA, the CDR3 is TGTGCCAGCGCCCCGGGGGGAGTAACGGAGACCCAGTACTTC. Amino acid sequence: CASAPGGVTETQYF.

CDR3 sequence reads: CASSLTSGSVYEQYF. CDR3 DNA: TGCGCCAGCAGTCTGACTAGCGGGAGCGTCTACGAGCAGTACTTC. The chain joins TRBV5-1 to TRBJ2-7; TRBD2 matches 12 bases. CDR3 size: 15 residues. CDR1 is SGHRS, CDR2 YFSETQ, per germline. V gave up 5 bases and J gave up 3 bases; unmatched junction bases: 6.

This chain links TRBV30 with TRBJ2-7; maybe TRBD2 (6 bases). The germline V gene has CDR1 GTSNPN and CDR2 SVGIG (reference sequence). The CDR3 extends over 13 amino acids. V lost 3 bases and J lost 5, with 14 bases in between. The DNA of the CDR3 is TGTGCCTGGAGGTACGGGAGTCCCGACGAGCAGTACTTC. This gives the protein CAWRYGSPDEQYF.

V gene TRBV15 combines with J gene TRBJ2-1; D gene ambiguous. The CDR3 consists of 14 residues. Trimming left V 0 bases short and J 8 bases short, with 11 bases between. CDR1 is LNHNV and CDR2 is YYDKDF in the germline V gene (reference sequence). The CDR3 DNA sequence: TGTGCCACCAGCAGAGATCCAACGGACGATGAGCAGTTCTTC. Translating gives CATSRDPTDDEQFF.

CDR3 in amino acids: CASSPGTGAYNEQFF. CDR3 DNA sequence: TGTGCCAGCTCACCAGGGACAGGGGCGTACAATGAGCAGTTCTTC. This rearrangement joins TRBV18 to TRBJ2-1, with 10 bases identical to TRBD1. This CDR3 has 15 amino acids. The V gene end was trimmed by 2 bases and the J gene end by 4 bases; junction bases not matched to a gene: 2. Germline V gene lookup returns CDR1 KGHSH and CDR2 LQKENI.

The count of this clone is one. The V call is TRBV6-5, the J call TRBJ1-2; possibly TRBD1 for D (5 bases). The CDR3 totals 15 residues. Germline assignment: CDR1 MNHEY and CDR2 SVGAGI. Trimming removed 5 bases at V and 0 bases at J, with 13 bases between. CDR3: CASSPDSYPNYGYTF. For the CDR3, the DNA is TGTGCCAGCAGTCCAGACAGCTACCCTAACTATGGCTACACCTTC.

The sample holds one count of this clone. The V gene is TRBV27, the J gene TRBJ2-6, with 7 bases that match TRBD1. This CDR3 region has 16 residues. V lost 4 bases to trimming and J lost 4 bases; unmatched junction nucleotides: 7. Germline V gene data show CDR1 as MNHEY and CDR2 as SMNVEV (reference sequence). DNA for the CDR3: TGTGCCAGCAGTTCCTACAGGGGTGCCGGGGCCAACGTCCTGACTTTC. Amino acids: CASSSYRGAGANVLTF.

This clone was found once. The CDR3 is CASSSPLGVGLGNEQFF. The CDR3 nucleotides read TGTGCCAGCAGTTCACCCCTAGGGGTGGGCTTAGGCAATGAGCAGTTCTTC. The chain has TRBV28 and TRBJ2-1, with a tentative D call TRBD1 (5 bases). Germline V gives CDR1 MDHEN, CDR2 SYDVKM. With 4 bases removed from V and 6 bases from J, the gap between germline ends came to 22 bases. This CDR3 contains 17 residues.

This clone turned up a few times. The chain recombines TRBV6-1 with TRBJ2-1; possibly TRBD2 for D (5 bases). The CDR3 is 12 amino acids. Trimming shortened V by 4 bases and J by 7 bases, and 8 bases separated the two germline ends. The germline V gene encodes CDR1 MNHNS and CDR2 SASEGT. For the CDR3, the DNA is TGTGCCAGCAGTGCTACTAGAAATGAGCAGTTCTTC. Translated: CASSATRNEQFF.

This clone was seen only once. This sequence joins TRBV30 and TRBJ2-2; 8 nucleotides agree with TRBD2. The ends lost 8 bases at V and 6 bases at J; junction bases unmatched: 8. There are 13 residues in the CDR3. Germline loops: CDR1 GTSNPN, CDR2 SVGIG (reference sequence). The CDR3 reads CATSPRGAGELFF. CDR3 DNA: TGTGCCACGTCGCCGCGGGGGGCCGGGGAGCTGTTTTTT.